These 29 T cell receptor beta chains were sequenced from one sample in a study of T cell repertoires in cytomegalovirus infection. MiXCR, run by TCRdb on the reads, gives a single entry per CDR3 protein. Of 230,000 or so distinct CDR3 sequences in the sample, about a sixth are singletons; the top ten hold 40% to 55%. The sequenced sample consisted of CD8+ T cells from PBMCs. The receptors were sampled from a human donor in good health (CMV status not recorded). Some clones in this sample may be carry-over from other donors' samples.

This clonotype was recorded a few times. The rearrangement links TRBV6-2 or TRBV6-3 to TRBJ1-1; no firm D call. V was trimmed by 2 bases and J by 1 base, leaving 14 bases between them. The CDR3 has 16 amino acids. The germline CDR1 and CDR2 sequences are MNHEY and SVGEGT. This CDR3 reads CASSYSQRAPNTEAFF. CDR3 DNA sequence: TGTGCCAGCAGTTACAGTCAGAGGGCACCGAACACTGAAGCTTTCTTT.

This clonotype was counted between two and nine times. The chain links TRBV10-3 to TRBJ2-2; perhaps TRBD2 as D (6 bases). Looked up from germline, CDR1 is ENHRY and CDR2 is SYGVKD. Deletions cut 6 bases from V and 4 bases from J, with 12 bases between. The CDR3 extends over 14 amino acids. The CDR3 nucleotides read TGTGCCATCAGGGAGGAGGGTATCACCGGGGAGCTGTTTTTT. Its translation: CAIREEGITGELFF.

The chain is built from TRBV9 and TRBJ2-7; 8 bases map to TRBD2. Germline CDR1 and CDR2: SGDLS and YYNGEE. The CDR3 runs to 16 residues. Losses at the gene ends were 0 bases for V and 1 base for J; bases not matched to a gene: 6. The CDR3, as DNA: TGTGCCAGCAGCGTAGACGCGGGACTAGGGTCCTACGAGCAGTACTTC. This translates into CASSVDAGLGSYEQYF.

This clonotype was detected a few times. This chain joins TRBV10-3 and TRBJ2-7, with 9 bases matching TRBD1. The CDR3 extends over 13 amino acids. The germline V gene has CDR1 ENHRY and CDR2 SYGVKD. With 7 bases clipped from V and 3 bases from J, the junction kept 4 bases outside the gene matches. The chain's CDR3 is CAITTDRGYEQYF. The CDR3 DNA reads as TGTGCCATCACAACGGACAGGGGCTACGAGCAGTACTTC.

This clonotype was picked up many times. The chain carries TRBV28 and TRBJ2-1, with D hard to call. The CDR3 has 13 residues. Germline CDR1 reads MDHEN; CDR2 reads SYDVKM. The V end lost 3 bases, the J end lost 2 bases, and 5 bases lay between the germline ends. CDR3 amino acids: CASSFGTYNEQFF. The CDR3 nucleotides read TGTGCCAGCAGTTTCGGCACCTACAATGAGCAGTTCTTC.

The table lists this clonotype with many counts. This chain connects TRBV28 to TRBJ1-4, with D perhaps matching TRBD1 (6 bases). The V gene lost 6 bases and the J gene lost 3 bases, with 14 bases spanning the gap. The CDR3 is 15 amino acids. Germline CDR1 MDHEN, CDR2 SYDVKM. The CDR3 here is CASSSRQVPNEKLFF. Here the CDR3 DNA reads TGTGCCAGCAGCTCACGACAGGTGCCTAATGAAAAACTGTTTTTT.

At least ten counts were recorded for this clonotype. The V and J genes are TRBV7-8 and TRBJ2-2, with 7 positions matching TRBD2. Germline V gives CDR1 SGHVS, CDR2 FQNEAQ. V dropped 2 bases and J dropped 3; count of bases not matched to a gene: 3. This CDR3 is built from 15 residues. CDR3: CASSLWGRDTGELFF. In DNA, the CDR3 is TGTGCCAGCAGCTTATGGGGGAGGGACACCGGGGAGCTGTTTTTT.

The chain is built from TRBV28 and TRBJ2-2, with 11 bases identical to TRBD2. Germline V gene lookup returns CDR1 MDHEN and CDR2 SYDVKM. The CDR3 sequence is 17 residues long. V shed 6 bases, J shed 2 bases, and the junction held 8 bases outside the gene matches. In DNA, the CDR3 is TGTGCCAGCAGCCCGGAGACTAGCGGGGTAAACACCGGGGAGCTGTTTTTT. This codes for CASSPETSGVNTGELFF.

This clonotype was counted between two and nine times. The V gene is TRBV27, the J gene TRBJ2-4; TRBD1 might be the D (5 bases). Trimming pared 5 bases from V and 8 bases from J, leaving 16 bases between. In germline, CDR1 is MNHEY, CDR2 SMNVEV (reference sequence). The CDR3 runs to 14 residues. The CDR3 DNA follows: TGTGCCAGCAGTAGCTCAGGGCGGATGGACATTCAGTACTTC. The encoded protein is CASSSSGRMDIQYF.

This clonotype was observed a few times. The V gene is TRBV20-1, the J gene TRBJ2-7, with 10 bases that match TRBD1. This CDR3 spans 19 amino acids. After removal of 0 bases from V and 1 base from J, the junction contained 15 bases not matched to a gene. Germline lookup yields CDR1 DFQATT and CDR2 SNEGSKA (reference sequence). The CDR3 is CSARDLPGLRGQGSYEQYF. The CDR3 nucleotides are TGCAGTGCTAGAGATCTTCCCGGACTCCGGGGACAGGGGTCCTACGAGCAGTACTTC.

This clonotype showed up many times. This sequence joins TRBV12-3 or TRBV12-4 and TRBJ1-1, with D tentatively TRBD1 (5 bases). CDR3 length equals 20 residues. V dropped 5 bases and J dropped 2 bases, with 30 bases sitting between them. CDR3: CASSAYRAPGLEGINTEAFF. The CDR3 DNA reads as TGTGCCAGCAGTGCCTACCGGGCCCCGGGACTAGAGGGTATAAACACTGAAGCTTTCTTT.

V and J are TRBV3-1 and TRBJ1-1; 8 positions agree with TRBD1. Germline loops: CDR1 LGHDT, CDR2 YNNKEL (reference sequence). The V segment lost 1 base and the J segment 4 bases; nucleotides outside the gene matches: 5. This CDR3 has 15 amino acids. The CDR3 DNA is TGTGCCAGCAGCCAAGGTACAGGGGGGATCACTGAAGCTTTCTTT. Amino acids: CASSQGTGGITEAFF. The full variable domain, rest sourced from reference TRBV3-1 and TRBJ1-1, is DTAVSQTPKYLVTQMGNDKSIKCEQNLGHDTMYWYKQDSKKFLKIMFSYNNKELIINETVPNRFSPKSPDKAHLNLHINSLELGDSAVYFCASSQGTGGITEAFFGQGTRLTVV.

This clonotype was recorded many times. This chain joins TRBV12-3 or TRBV12-4 and TRBJ1-5, with 9 positions matching TRBD1. The length of the CDR3 is 16 residues. Unmatched junction bases numbered 6, after V lost 5 bases and J lost 1 base. The CDR3 is CASSPQDRGSNQPQHF. In DNA form, the CDR3 reads TGTGCCAGCAGTCCACAGGACAGGGGAAGCAATCAGCCCCAGCATTTT.

This clonotype was picked up many times. This chain joins TRBV7-8 and TRBJ1-2; D not resolved. This CDR3 comprises 13 residues. The germline gives CDR1 SGHVS, CDR2 FQNEAQ. Trimming cost V 2 bases and J 0 bases, with 4 bases left between them. CDR3 in amino acids: CASSLQTNYGYTF. CDR3 coding DNA: TGTGCCAGCAGCTTACAGACTAACTATGGCTACACCTTC.

J is TRBJ1-2 and V is TRBV27; 7 bases fit TRBD1. Germline V CDR1 and CDR2: MNHEY, SMNVEV (reference sequence). V was clipped by 10 bases and J by 2 bases; unmatched bases: 4. The CDR3 length is 12 residues. CDR3 protein: CATRDSNYGYTF. The CDR3 DNA reads TGTGCCACCCGGGACAGCAACTATGGCTACACCTTC.

The table lists this clonotype with a few counts. The chain combines TRBV28 with TRBJ2-7; TRBD2 matches at 8 bases. This CDR3 has 16 amino acids. Per the germline V gene, CDR1 is MDHEN and CDR2 is SYDVKM. After removal of 5 bases from V and 6 bases from J, the junction contained 15 bases not matched to a gene. The CDR3 DNA reads as TGTGCCAGCAGTGACCTTTCTCTCATAGCGGGAATCGAGCAGTACTTC. Encoded protein: CASSDLSLIAGIEQYF.

This clonotype was observed once. The chain recombines TRBV6-2 or TRBV6-3 with TRBJ2-7; D may be TRBD1 (6 bases). The V gene lost 5 bases and the J gene lost 2 bases, with 16 bases spanning the gap. The V gene's germline CDR1 is MNHEY and CDR2 SVGEGT. The CDR3 has 15 amino acids. In DNA, the CDR3 is TGTGCCAGCAGTCAAGACAGGCCTCGCCCCTACGAGCAGTACTTC. It codes for CASSQDRPRPYEQYF.

Only a few counts were recorded for this clonotype. The chain has TRBV9 and TRBJ2-1, with a tentative D call TRBD2 (6 bases). Germline assignment: CDR1 SGDLS and CDR2 YYNGEE. With 0 bases removed from V and 5 bases from J, the gap between germline ends came to 18 bases. This CDR3 contains 17 residues. The CDR3 loop is CASSVATPGTRHNEQFF. The CDR3, as DNA: TGTGCCAGCAGCGTAGCTACCCCTGGGACTCGGCACAATGAGCAGTTCTTC.

The J gene is TRBJ1-1, the V gene TRBV24-1; no definite D call. The CDR3 covers 13 residues. The V gene's germline CDR1 is KGHDR and CDR2 SFDVKD. The germline V and J ends were trimmed by 2 bases and 0 bases, with 3 bases remaining between them. The DNA for the CDR3 is TGTGCCACCAGTGATTGGATGAACACTGAAGCTTTCTTT. This codes for CATSDWMNTEAFF.

For this clonotype: A read error may be the cause here, since a much bigger clone is one base away. The chain recombines TRBV28 with TRBJ2-1; D unclear. From germline, CDR1 is MDHEN and CDR2 SYDVKM. The CDR3 is made up of 15 amino acids. The CDR3 nucleotides read TGTACCAGCAGTTTCCCCGAGGTCCATTACAATGAGCAGTTCTTC. It encodes CTSSFPEVHYNEQFF.

This clonotype was seen repeatedly, ten times or more. This chain connects TRBV7-2 to TRBJ2-2; possibly TRBD2 for D (5 bases). V was cut by 5 bases and J by 0 bases, with 13 bases left in between. The germline CDR1 and CDR2 sequences are SGHTA and FQGNSA. The CDR3 loop spans 16 amino acids. For the CDR3, the DNA is TGTGCCAGCAGCCCTTGGACTGTCGCGAACACCGGGGAGCTGTTTTTT. Translating it yields CASSPWTVANTGELFF.

This clonotype was counted a few times. The J gene is TRBJ1-6, the V gene TRBV19; D is uncertain. This CDR3 spans 14 amino acids. V dropped 6 bases and J dropped 7 bases, with 13 bases sitting between them. CDR1 and CDR2 (germline): LNHDA, SQIVND (reference sequence). CDR3 protein: CASRAEAMNSPLHF. The CDR3 bases are TGTGCCAGTAGAGCAGAGGCGATGAATTCACCCCTCCACTTT.

This chain joins TRBV20-1 and TRBJ2-1; 10 bases are shared with TRBD2. With 0 bases clipped from V and 7 bases from J, the junction kept 6 bases outside the gene matches. This CDR3 spans 15 amino acids. Germline V gene data show CDR1 as DFQATT and CDR2 as SNEGSKA (reference sequence). CDR3 DNA: TGCAGTGCTAGAGATCTAGCGGGGGCCACGAATGAGCAGTTCTTC. Encoded protein: CSARDLAGATNEQFF.

This clonotype was counted at least ten times. The chain links TRBV7-6 to TRBJ2-6; 8 bases match TRBD1. V shed 4 bases and J 0 bases; nucleotides not matched to a gene: 11. The CDR3 consists of 19 residues. CDR1 SGHVS and CDR2 FNYEAQ come from the germline V gene. CDR3: CASSSQGTGHHSGANVLTF. CDR3 nucleotide sequence: TGTGCCAGCAGCTCCCAGGGGACAGGTCACCACTCTGGGGCCAACGTCCTGACTTTC.

This chain connects TRBV20-1 to TRBJ2-5; D perhaps matches TRBD2 (6 bases). V lost 1 base and J lost 7, with 22 bases in between. The CDR3 is 16 residues long. Germline-derived CDR1 and CDR2 are DFQATT and SNEGSKA (reference sequence). The CDR3 bases are TGCAGTGCTAGAGTCGTCCGGGACTCCGCCAAAGGGACCCAGTACTTC. It translates to CSARVVRDSAKGTQYF.

This clonotype was seen a handful of times. The V call is TRBV29-1, the J call TRBJ1-2, with TRBD1 identical over 7 bases. The CDR3 totals 14 residues. Per the germline V gene, CDR1 is SQVTM and CDR2 is ANQGSEA. The J segment lost 1 base and the V segment lost 3 bases, leaving 5 bases of the junction unmatched. The CDR3 sequence is CSVDRRDSNYGYTF. CDR3 DNA: TGCAGCGTTGATCGCCGGGACAGTAACTATGGCTACACCTTC.

The chain links TRBV12-3 or TRBV12-4 to TRBJ2-7, with D possibly TRBD1 on 6 matching bases. The CDR3 contains 14 residues. V shed 5 bases and J shed 3 bases, with 14 bases lying between them. The CDR3 here is CASSPDTGNYEQYF. CDR3 sequence (DNA): TGTGCCAGCAGTCCTGATACAGGGAACTACGAGCAGTACTTC.

This clonotype came up a few times. The chain employs TRBV4-1 and TRBJ2-3, with D possibly being TRBD2 (6 bases). The V and J ends lost 0 bases and 4 bases respectively, with 8 bases between them. From germline, CDR1 is MGHRA and CDR2 YSYEKL. CDR3 length equals 14 residues. CDR3 sequence (DNA): TGCGCCAGCAGCCAAGAAGGGAGGCCAGATACGCAGTATTTT. Translating it yields CASSQEGRPDTQYF.

J is TRBJ2-3 and V is TRBV4-3; no definite D call. With 0 bases removed from V and 1 base from J, the gap between germline ends came to 8 bases. This CDR3 is built from 15 residues. Per germline, CDR1 LGHNA and CDR2 YSLEER. CDR3 region: CASSQDTSGTDTQYF. The CDR3 DNA reads as TGCGCCAGCAGCCAAGACACGAGCGGCACAGATACGCAGTATTTT.